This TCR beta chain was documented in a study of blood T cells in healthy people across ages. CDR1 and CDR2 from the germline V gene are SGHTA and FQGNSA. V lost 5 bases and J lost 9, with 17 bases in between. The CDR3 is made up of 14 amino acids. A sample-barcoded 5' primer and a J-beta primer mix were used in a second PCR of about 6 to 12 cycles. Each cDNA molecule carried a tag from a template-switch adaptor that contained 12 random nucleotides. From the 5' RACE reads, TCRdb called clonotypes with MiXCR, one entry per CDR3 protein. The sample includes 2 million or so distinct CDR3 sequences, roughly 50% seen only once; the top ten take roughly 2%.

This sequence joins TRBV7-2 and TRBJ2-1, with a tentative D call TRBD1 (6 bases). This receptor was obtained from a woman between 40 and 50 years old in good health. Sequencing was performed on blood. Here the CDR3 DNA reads TGTGCCAGCAGCGAACTACAGGGTTATGGTGAGCAGTTCTTC. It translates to CASSELQGYGEQFF.